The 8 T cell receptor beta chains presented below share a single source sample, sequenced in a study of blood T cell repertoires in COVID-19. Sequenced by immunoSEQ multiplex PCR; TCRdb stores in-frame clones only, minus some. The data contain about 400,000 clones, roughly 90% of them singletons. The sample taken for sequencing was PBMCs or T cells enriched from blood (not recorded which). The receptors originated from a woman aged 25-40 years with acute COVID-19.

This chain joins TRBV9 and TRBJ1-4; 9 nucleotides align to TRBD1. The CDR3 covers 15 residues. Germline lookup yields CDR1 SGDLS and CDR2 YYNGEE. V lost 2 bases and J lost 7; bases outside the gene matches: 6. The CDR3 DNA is TGTGCCAGCAGCGTTAGGGACAGGGTTGGTGAAAAACTGTTTTTT. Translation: CASSVRDRVGEKLFF.

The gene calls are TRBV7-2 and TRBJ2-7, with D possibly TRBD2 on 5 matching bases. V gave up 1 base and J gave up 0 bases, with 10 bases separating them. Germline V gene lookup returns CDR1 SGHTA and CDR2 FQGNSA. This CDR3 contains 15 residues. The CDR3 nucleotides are TGTGCCAGCAGCTTAGGGACTTATTCCTCCTACGAGCAGTACTTC. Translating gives CASSLGTYSSYEQYF.

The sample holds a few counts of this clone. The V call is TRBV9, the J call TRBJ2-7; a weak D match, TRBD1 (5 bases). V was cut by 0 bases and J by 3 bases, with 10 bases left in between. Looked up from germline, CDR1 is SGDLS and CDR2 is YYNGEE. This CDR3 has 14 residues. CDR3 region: CASSVADRDYEQYF. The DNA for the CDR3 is TGTGCCAGCAGCGTAGCTGACAGAGACTACGAGCAGTACTTC.

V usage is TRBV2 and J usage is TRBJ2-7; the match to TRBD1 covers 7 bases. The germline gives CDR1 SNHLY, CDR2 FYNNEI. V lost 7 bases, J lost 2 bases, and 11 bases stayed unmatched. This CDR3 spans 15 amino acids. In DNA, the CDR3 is TGTGCCAGCAACGCCCCACCAACAGGGGCCTACGAGCAGTACTTC. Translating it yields CASNAPPTGAYEQYF.

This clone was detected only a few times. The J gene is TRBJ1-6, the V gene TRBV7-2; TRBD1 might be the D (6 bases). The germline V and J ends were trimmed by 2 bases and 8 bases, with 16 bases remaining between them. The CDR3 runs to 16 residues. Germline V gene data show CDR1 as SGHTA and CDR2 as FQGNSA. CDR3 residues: CASSLQSGRGDSPLHF. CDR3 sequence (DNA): TGTGCCAGCAGCTTACAGTCCGGCAGGGGTGATTCACCCCTCCACTTT.

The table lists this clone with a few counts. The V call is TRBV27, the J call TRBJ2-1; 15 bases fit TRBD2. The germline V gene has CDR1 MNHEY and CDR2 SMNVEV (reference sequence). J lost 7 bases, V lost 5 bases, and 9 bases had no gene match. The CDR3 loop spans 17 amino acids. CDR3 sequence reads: CASSPRTSGGGRNEQFF. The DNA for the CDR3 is TGTGCCAGCAGTCCACGGACTAGCGGGGGGGGACGGAATGAGCAGTTCTTC.

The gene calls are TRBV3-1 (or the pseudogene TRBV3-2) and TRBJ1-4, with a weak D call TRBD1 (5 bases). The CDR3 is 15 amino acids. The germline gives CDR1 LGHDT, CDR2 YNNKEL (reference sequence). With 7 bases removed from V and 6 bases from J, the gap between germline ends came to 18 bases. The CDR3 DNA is TGTGCCAGCACCCATGGGGCGGTAGTTGATGAAAAACTGTTTTTT. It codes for CASTHGAVVDEKLFF.

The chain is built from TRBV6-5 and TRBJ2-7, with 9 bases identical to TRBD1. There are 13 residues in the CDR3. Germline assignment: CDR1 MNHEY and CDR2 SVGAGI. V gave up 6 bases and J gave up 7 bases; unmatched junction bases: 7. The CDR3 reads CASSRGQGTEQYF. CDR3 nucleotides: TGTGCCAGCAGCAGGGGACAGGGAACTGAGCAGTACTTC.